Described below is a single TCR beta chain sequence and its context. What it binds is not known. Germline V gene data show CDR1 as SGHTA and CDR2 as FQGTGA. The CDR3 consists of 15 residues. V shed 6 bases and J 5 bases; nucleotides not matched to a gene: 7. The entry originates in a study of T-cell memory formation after mild COVID-19. Study-wide results and caveats: Clones contracting over day 15 to 85 were CD4/CD8 balanced, with later expanders leaning CD4+. Still unconfirmed is whether the second-wave clones peaking on day 37 recognized SARS-CoV-2.

TCRdb called the 5' RACE reads again in MiXCR, with one record for every CDR3 protein. This repertoire shows hundreds of thousands of distinct CDR3 sequences, more than 20% found once; its top ten account for roughly 13%. This TCR was recovered from an adult woman who had mild COVID-19 (a few samples of this study predate the infection). Cell type and time point are not known. Sequencing was done on a sample of PBMCs or a T cell subset sorted from them (not recorded which). This chain joins TRBV7-3 and TRBJ2-3; 11 bases are a match to TRBD1. The CDR3 protein is CASRTGTGGKDTQYF. DNA for the CDR3: TGTGCCAGCAGGACCGGGACAGGGGGAAAAGATACGCAGTATTTT.